One sample yielded the 8 T cell receptor gamma chains listed below, sequenced in a study of gamma-delta chains in newborns, infants, children. TCRdb reran clone calling via CATT on the reads. The sample has 40 or so gamma-chain clones. Sequencing was done on a sample of blood. The receptors shown here come from a child who received the measles vaccine. This table probably holds off-target reads from a library built for another chain.

As concerns this clone: The limits of the CDR3 on the DNA are not certain, so only TCRdb's listed CDR3 is given. The V gene call is TRGV9, and the J gene call is absent. The CDR3 adds up to 25 amino acids, both ends counted. Germline V gene lookup returns CDR1 GITISATS and CDR2 ISYDGTV (reference sequence). CDR3 residues: CACDTGGFGSWDTRQMFFGTGIKLF.

With regard to this clone: Because the CDR3's place on the DNA is in doubt, the DNA is left out and the CDR3 is given as listed by TCRdb. No call exists for the J gene, whereas the V gene is TRGV9. The CDR3 adds up to 28 amino acids, both ends counted. Germline CDR1 GITISATS, CDR2 ISYDGTV (reference sequence). CDR3 residues: CACDTVTGRYSSSWDTRQMFFGTGIKLF.

As regards this clone: Because the CDR3's place on the DNA is in doubt, the DNA is left out and the CDR3 is given as listed by TCRdb. The J gene has no call, while the V gene is TRGV9. Germline lookup yields CDR1 GITISATS and CDR2 ISYDGTV (reference sequence). The CDR3 sequence runs 26 residues, both termini included. CDR3 region: CACDTVHSSSSWDTRQMFFGTGIKLF.

About this clone: The DNA is omitted, as the CDR3 cannot be located on it reliably, and the CDR3 follows TCRdb's listing. The V segment is TRGV9, and no J call was made. 25 amino acids form the CDR3, both terminal residues included. Germline V CDR1 and CDR2: GITISATS, ISYDGTV (reference sequence). This chain's CDR3 is CACDTILGASWDTRQMFFGTGIKLF.

A remark on this clone: Because the CDR3's place on the DNA is in doubt, the DNA is left out and the CDR3 is given as listed by TCRdb. There is no J gene call, but TRGV9 is given as the V gene. Ends included, the CDR3 has 25 residues. Germline CDR1 and CDR2: GITISATS and ISYDGTV (reference sequence). The chain's CDR3 is CACDTAGSSSWDTRQMFFGTGIKLF.

Points on this clone: It is unclear where the CDR3 begins or ends on the DNA, so no DNA is shown, and the CDR3 is as TCRdb lists it. No J gene call was made, and the V gene is TRGV9. The CDR3 is made up of 26 amino acids, end residues included. Germline CDR1 and CDR2: GITISATS and ISYDGTV (reference sequence). CDR3 sequence reads: CACDSILGDHSWDTRQMFFGTGIKLF.

Comments on this clone: The DNA is omitted, as the CDR3 cannot be located on it reliably, and the CDR3 follows TCRdb's listing. No J gene was called, and the V gene is TRGV9. The CDR3 length equals 25 residues, ends included. Germline CDR1 GITISATS, CDR2 ISYDGTV (reference sequence). The CDR3 loop reads CACDTILGDSWDTRQMFFGTGIKLF.

Comment on this clone: The limits of the CDR3 on the DNA are not certain, so only TCRdb's listed CDR3 is given. The J gene has no call, while the V gene is TRGV9. Inclusive of both ends, the CDR3 amounts to 26 amino acids. Germline CDR1 and CDR2: GITISATS and ISYDGTV (reference sequence). The CDR3 is CACDTVLGDSSWDTRQMFFGTGIKLF.